This entry is about one TCR beta chain. Its antigen remains unknown. In germline, CDR1 is SGHNT, CDR2 YYREEE (reference sequence). V dropped 0 bases and J dropped 5; count of bases not matched to a gene: 5. The CDR3 is made up of 15 amino acids. This record comes from a study of cytomegalovirus exposure and HLA in healthy donors. Overall study results and limits: Analyses of presence/absence relied on an assumption of roughly uniform sequencing depth across donors.

Both 60 Vbeta primers and 13 Jbeta primers went into the PCR. In the study's own analysis: An analysis performed later counted about 80 million unique TCR beta chains (approximately 11 million of them shared). Clones were read by immunoSEQ multiplex PCR, and TCRdb kept only the in-frame ones, dropping some. V, J and clone size are taken as reported in that table, and D and trimming were inferred from the DNA itself. Altogether more than 150,000 clones are present, over 80% being singletons, with the ten largest covering under 1.5%. The receptor's source is a girl under 18 in good health and CMV-seropositive. The chain is built from TRBV5-4 and TRBJ2-7; 10 bases line up with TRBD2. Material: PBMCs. The CDR3 sequence is CASSLGGLAGDEQYF. In nucleotides, the CDR3 is TGTGCCAGCAGCTTGGGCGGCCTAGCGGGAGACGAGCAGTACTTC.